The TCR beta chain under discussion was sequenced for a study of cytomegalovirus exposure and HLA in healthy donors. Whole-study results and caveats: Earlier analysis looked at TCR beta V segments, and most were productive about 87% or about 30% of the time. With further analysis later on, most CMV-associated TCR beta chains appeared HLA-restricted.

V lost 5 bases and J lost 7; bases outside the gene matches: 6. This CDR3 has 16 residues. Germline V gives CDR1 SGHDT, CDR2 YYEEEE. This clone appeared a few times. What it recognizes is unknown. It was with 60 Vbeta and 13 Jbeta primers that the PCR ran. Profiled with immunoSEQ multiplex PCR; TCRdb holds only in-frame clones, not every one. The sample has about 180,000 clones; approximately 80% are singletons. The chain has TRBV5-6 and TRBJ2-1; TRBD2 matches at 16 bases. The TCR originated in a girl aged 10 to 17 in good health and CMV-seropositive. The sample taken for sequencing was PBMCs. CDR3 in DNA: TGTGCCAGCAGACCAATGGGACTAGCGGGAGGGAATGAGCAGTTCTTC. Translation gives CASRPMGLAGGNEQFF. Using reference TRBV5-6 and TRBJ2-1 for the parts outside the CDR3, the full variable domain is DAGVTQSPTHLIKTRGQQVTLRCSPKSGHDTVSWYQQALGQGPQFIFQYYEEEERQRGNFPDRFSGHQFPNYSSELNVNALLLGDSALYLCASRPMGLAGGNEQFFGPGTRLTVL.